Each of the 20 T cell receptor beta chains below was sequenced from the same sample in a study of response to subunit inactivated influenza vaccine. TCRdb independently ran MiXCR on the RT-PCR reads; one entry per CDR3 protein. Here the sample spans about half a million distinct CDR3 sequences, 25% being singletons. The sample consisted of CD4+ T cells sorted from PBMCs, taken less than 6 days after vaccination. Every receptor here comes from a man between 50 and 59 years old who received an inactivated influenza vaccine.

The chain employs TRBV7-2 and TRBJ2-1, with 8 positions matching TRBD2. Germline lookup yields CDR1 SGHTA and CDR2 FQGNSA. The V and J ends lost 9 bases and 4 bases, in that order; junction bases with no gene match: 11. CDR3 length equals 15 residues. The CDR3: CASSIGLAVYNEQFF. Here the CDR3 DNA reads TGTGCCAGTTCTATCGGACTAGCCGTTTACAATGAGCAGTTCTTC.

The chain employs TRBV6-5 and TRBJ2-1; 14 bases match TRBD2. The ends lost 2 bases at V and 10 bases at J; junction bases unmatched: 13. CDR3 size: 18 residues. Germline V gives CDR1 MNHEY, CDR2 SVGAGI. CDR3 protein: CASSYHGLAGGRASEQFF. The CDR3 DNA reads TGTGCCAGCAGTTACCACGGACTAGCGGGGGGCCGAGCATCAGAGCAGTTCTTC.

This clonotype has a handful of counts. The chain joins TRBV5-5 to TRBJ1-2; no clear D. The CDR3 sequence is 13 residues long. Germline V gene data show CDR1 as SGHKS and CDR2 as YYEKEE (reference sequence). The ends were cut back, 3 bases at V and 8 bases at J, with 14 bases in the middle. As DNA, the CDR3 is TGTGCCAGCAGCTGGGATGGAGTAGGCGGCTACACCTTC. Protein product: CASSWDGVGGYTF.

In this sample, this clonotype turned up a few times. The CDR3 nucleotides read TGTGCCAGCAGTTACGTTGGGTCAGGGGAGACCCAGTACTTC. Amino acid sequence: CASSYVGSGETQYF. This chain joins TRBV6-5 and TRBJ2-5; tentative D call: TRBD1 (5 bases). V lost 2 bases and J 5 bases, leaving 12 bases between the germline ends. The CDR3 covers 14 residues. Germline CDR1 MNHEY, CDR2 SVGAGI.

DNA of the CDR3: TGTGCCAGCTCCAAGGGCAGGTTAGACGAGCAGTACTTC. The encoded protein is CASSKGRLDEQYF. The J gene is TRBJ2-7, the V gene TRBV6-1; D remains ambiguous. Germline V lookup: CDR1 MNHNS, CDR2 SASEGT. The V and J ends lost 8 bases and 5 bases respectively, with 16 bases between them. The CDR3 is made up of 13 amino acids.

A few counts support this clonotype. The chain recombines TRBV5-1 with TRBJ1-1; 9 bases are a match to TRBD1. Germline V gene sequence: CDR1 SGHRS, CDR2 YFSETQ. Losses at the gene ends were 3 bases for V and 6 bases for J; bases not matched to a gene: 15. This CDR3 contains 17 residues. In DNA form, the CDR3 reads TGCGCCAGCAGCTCGGCTGCCGGGACAGGGTCTTGGGCTGAAGCTTTCTTT. Translated, it gives CASSSAAGTGSWAEAFF.

This clonotype was seen a few times. The chain employs TRBV2 and TRBJ1-6; 7 nucleotides line up with TRBD1. Germline-derived CDR1 and CDR2 are SNHLY and FYNNEI. V shed 4 bases and J 13 bases; nucleotides not matched to a gene: 7. The CDR3 is 13 amino acids. The DNA for the CDR3 is TGTGCCAGCAGTGTGGGACAGTCTTCCCCCCTCCACTTT. Its protein product is CASSVGQSSPLHF. The full variable domain, in which reference TRBV2 and TRBJ1-6 provide the parts outside the CDR3, is EPEVTQTPSHQVTQMGQEVILRCVPISNHLYFYWYRQILGQKVEFLVSFYNNEISEKSEIFDDQFSVERPDGSNFTLKIRSTKLEDSAMYFCASSVGQSSPLHFGNGTRLTVT.

The rearrangement links TRBV4-2 to TRBJ2-6; the D is unclear. Trimming left V 1 base short and J 2 bases short, with 18 bases between. This CDR3 region has 19 residues. Germline assignment: CDR1 LGHNA and CDR2 YNFKEQ. DNA for the CDR3: TGTGCCAGCAGCCAAGCGAACATGAGGCAAGGAACTGGGGCCAACGTCCTGACTTTC. It codes for CASSQANMRQGTGANVLTF.

CDR3 residues: CASSQEGGAEAFF. The DNA of the CDR3 is TGCGCCAGCAGCCAAGAAGGAGGGGCTGAAGCTTTCTTT. The chain combines TRBV4-3 with TRBJ1-1, with D perhaps matching TRBD1 (5 bases). The CDR3 runs 13 residues. V lost 0 bases and J lost 6, with 8 bases in between. The germline V gene encodes CDR1 LGHNA and CDR2 YSLEER.

This clonotype was observed a handful of times. The chain has TRBV11-3 and TRBJ2-5; 10 nucleotides agree with TRBD2. There are 15 residues in the CDR3. Germline V gives CDR1 SGHNT, CDR2 YENEEA. With V trimmed by 5 bases and J by 3 bases, 6 bases remained unmatched. The DNA for the CDR3 is TGTGCCAGCAGCCCGGGGGGGACTAGCGAAGAGACCCAGTACTTC. Encoded protein: CASSPGGTSEETQYF.

With respect to this clonotype: A much larger clone sits a single nucleotide away, making a read error possible. The V call is TRBV12-3 or TRBV12-4, the J call TRBJ2-2, with D uncertain. The CDR3 consists of 11 residues. Trimming took 3 bases from V and 7 from J, leaving 3 bases between them. DNA of the CDR3: TGTGCCAGCAGTTTCGGCGGGGAGCTGTTTTTT. Encoded protein: CASSFGGELFF.

A remark on this clonotype: Sequence at one end of the junction differs from germline and may be a read error. The chain is built from TRBV20-1 and TRBJ2-1, with 10 positions matching TRBD2. This CDR3 contains 12 residues. Germline assignment: CDR1 DFQATT and CDR2 SNEGSKA (reference sequence). The CDR3 sequence is CSVPSGRAALSF. The CDR3 DNA is TGCAGTGTTCCCAGCGGGAGGGCTGCCCTGTCCTTC.

The V gene is TRBV10-3, the J gene TRBJ2-3; 9 nucleotides line up with TRBD2. Germline V CDR1 and CDR2: ENHRY, SYGVKD. CDR3 length: 16 residues. J gave up 0 bases and V 3 bases, and 4 bases lay outside the gene matches. The DNA of the CDR3 is TGTGCCATCAGTGACCGTAGCGGGGGAAGCACAGATACGCAGTATTTT. It encodes CAISDRSGGSTDTQYF.

DNA for the CDR3: TGTGCCAGCTCACCCACAGAAACCAATTCACCCCTCCACTTT. Amino acid sequence: CASSPTETNSPLHF. The chain employs TRBV18 and TRBJ1-6; no firm D call. The germline V and J ends were trimmed by 3 bases and 7 bases, with 10 bases remaining between them. The CDR3 contains 14 residues. Germline CDR1 KGHSH, CDR2 LQKENI.

The rearrangement links TRBV6-1 to TRBJ2-2, with TRBD2 matching 12 bases. CDR3 length: 14 residues. Germline CDR1 MNHNS, CDR2 SASEGT. V lost 9 bases, J lost 1 base, and 0 bases stayed unmatched. The CDR3 sequence is CARLAGGNTGELFF. The DNA of the CDR3 is TGTGCCAGACTAGCGGGAGGGAACACCGGGGAGCTGTTTTTT.

This clonotype occurred a few times. V is TRBV5-5 and J is TRBJ2-7; D remains unclear. The germline V and J ends were trimmed by 0 bases and 6 bases, with 7 bases remaining between them. Germline CDR1 is SGHKS and CDR2 is YYEKEE (reference sequence). The CDR3 runs 12 residues. CDR3 sequence: CASSLVDGEQYF. The CDR3 DNA reads TGTGCCAGCAGCTTGGTGGACGGCGAGCAGTACTTC. Full variable domain (missing parts from reference TRBV5-5 and TRBJ2-7): DAGVTQSPTHLIKTRGQQVTLRCSPISGHKSVSWYQQVLGQGPQFIFQYYEKEERGRGNFPDRFSARQFPNYSSELNVNALLLGDSALYLCASSLVDGEQYFGPGTRLTVT.

The chain employs TRBV13 and TRBJ2-3; D unclear. This CDR3 is built from 14 residues. The V gene lost 3 bases and the J gene lost 5 bases, with 12 bases spanning the gap. Germline CDR1 PRHDT, CDR2 FYEKMQ (reference sequence). The CDR3 DNA is TGTGCCAGCAGCTTCGGAGCCTCTATAGATACGCAGTATTTT. Its protein is CASSFGASIDTQYF.

In this sample, this clonotype turned up a few times. The rearrangement uses TRBV4-1 and TRBJ2-5; no firm D call. V gave up 1 base and J gave up 4 bases, with 22 bases separating them. CDR3 size: 18 residues. Germline CDR1 and CDR2: MGHRA and YSYEKL. CDR3 in amino acids: CASSQVPITWIRGETQYF. CDR3 nucleotide sequence: TGCGCCAGCAGCCAAGTGCCCATCACCTGGATTCGTGGAGAGACCCAGTACTTC.

This chain uses TRBV27 with TRBJ2-7; maybe TRBD2 (6 bases). The V and J ends lost 8 bases and 5 bases respectively, with 19 bases between them. Germline-derived CDR1 and CDR2 are MNHEY and SMNVEV (reference sequence). The CDR3 runs 14 residues. Written as DNA, the CDR3 is TGTGCCAGCGGCCTCTGGGGGAGGAGAGACGAGCAGTACTTC. Translation: CASGLWGRRDEQYF.

This chain joins TRBV4-1 and TRBJ2-4, with D tentatively TRBD1 or TRBD2 (7 bases each). The ends were cut back, 4 bases at V and 7 bases at J, with 20 bases in the middle. Germline assignment: CDR1 MGHRA and CDR2 YSYEKL. The CDR3 has 16 amino acids. The CDR3 region is CASSLSSGGGRNIQYF. The DNA of the CDR3 is TGCGCCAGCAGCCTATCGTCAGGGGGGGGGAGGAACATTCAGTACTTC.